This is a list of T cell receptor beta chains from one sample in a study of blood T cell repertoires in COVID-19. TCRdb keeps only in-frame clones here, not all; method: immunoSEQ multiplex PCR. The repertoire holds roughly 220,000 clones, with roughly 82% as singletons. The sequencing sample was made of peripheral blood. All receptors come from a middle-aged woman who had recovered from COVID-19. Each CDR3 is given without its conserved first and last residue.

V gene: TRBV7-8; J gene: TRBJ2-7; CDR3 protein: ASSYTGGSWSYEQY
V gene: TRBV3-1/TRBV3-2; J gene: TRBJ2-2; CDR3 protein: ASSQGRPRGGTGELF
V gene: TRBV7-2; J gene: TRBJ1-5; CDR3 protein: ASSSPAGQGVGQPQH
V gene: TRBV30; J gene: TRBJ2-3; CDR3 protein: AWSRGTDTQY
V gene: TRBV18; J gene: TRBJ1-4; CDR3 protein: ASSPNHNGVDEKLF
V gene: TRBV11-3; J gene: TRBJ1-2; CDR3 protein: ASSLVAGTASTLI
V gene: TRBV14; J gene: TRBJ2-3; CDR3 protein: ASSKTGGAGTDTQY
V gene: TRBV10-3; J gene: TRBJ1-6; CDR3 protein: AIKGQGNSPLH
V gene: TRBV18; J gene: TRBJ2-1; CDR3 protein: ASSDQTHNEQF
V gene: TRBV13; J gene: TRBJ2-7; CDR3 protein: ASSGQKSYEQY
V gene: TRBV27; J gene: TRBJ1-2; CDR3 protein: ASSLLAGGADYGYT
V gene: TRBV9; J gene: TRBJ2-5; CDR3 protein: ASSQGQTSQETQY
V gene: TRBV24-1; J gene: TRBJ2-2; CDR3 protein: ATSDWDKGELF
V gene: TRBV19; J gene: TRBJ2-1; CDR3 protein: ASSFLVYLGQYNNEQF
V gene: TRBV25-1; J gene: TRBJ1-6; CDR3 protein: ASSGDRGHGDSPLH
V gene: TRBV2; J gene: TRBJ2-3; CDR3 protein: ASSLDRGDTQY
V gene: TRBV7-2; J gene: TRBJ1-2; CDR3 protein: ASSLVASARNGYT
V gene: TRBV29-1; J gene: TRBJ1-1; CDR3 protein: SVGGGVNTEAF
V gene: TRBV27; J gene: TRBJ1-4; CDR3 protein: ASSLGGGALEKLF
V gene: TRBV18; J gene: TRBJ1-4; CDR3 protein: ASSPMSFGRENEKLF
V gene: TRBV19; J gene: TRBJ1-3; CDR3 protein: ASTPGGAGNTIY
V gene: TRBV15; J gene: TRBJ2-7; CDR3 protein: ATSRDTYYEQY
V gene: TRBV5-6; J gene: TRBJ2-5; CDR3 protein: ASSLEQGETQY
V gene: TRBV9; J gene: TRBJ1-2; CDR3 protein: ASSVGTGLWGYT
V gene: TRBV4-3; J gene: TRBJ2-2; CDR3 protein: ASSQDWASQGWNTGELF
V gene: TRBV11-3; J gene: TRBJ1-3; CDR3 protein: ASSFRGVGNTIY
V gene: TRBV19; J gene: TRBJ1-1; CDR3 protein: ASTSSPGGQNTEAF
V gene: TRBV7-9; J gene: TRBJ1-1; CDR3 protein: ASSLVGRGEAF
V gene: TRBV18; J gene: TRBJ1-5; CDR3 protein: ASSPNRTPNQPQH
V gene: TRBV28; J gene: TRBJ1-3; CDR3 protein: ASSLFGQEVNTIY
V gene: TRBV24-1; J gene: TRBJ2-4; CDR3 protein: ATSIQGTAKNIQY
V gene: TRBV20-1; J gene: TRBJ1-6; CDR3 protein: SATDRATYNSPLH
V gene: TRBV19; J gene: TRBJ2-7; CDR3 protein: ASSPRDNYFSYEQY
V gene: TRBV29-1; J gene: TRBJ2-2; CDR3 protein: SVDRGDTGELF
V gene: TRBV24-1; J gene: TRBJ2-1; CDR3 protein: ATSEGLAGGPGEQF
V gene: TRBV7-2; J gene: TRBJ1-4; CDR3 protein: ASSLPQGLNEKLF